This TCR beta chain was documented in a study of CD8 T cells in ankylosing spondylitis. From the 5' RACE reads, TCRdb called clonotypes with MiXCR, one entry per CDR3 protein. The sample contains more than 200,000 distinct CDR3 sequences, 20% to 30% of which appear only once. Trimming left V 6 bases short and J 6 bases short, with 24 bases between. This CDR3 spans 15 amino acids. Germline CDR1 DFQATT, CDR2 SNEGSKA (reference sequence). Sequencing used blood, either unsorted or a sorted T cell fraction (not recorded which). The TCR comes from a male donor with ankylosing spondylitis or in good health (not recorded which). The V gene is TRBV20-1, the J gene TRBJ2-7; D possibly matches TRBD1 or TRBD2 (6 bases each). This chain's CDR3 is CSAATLGTGASEQYF. The CDR3 nucleotides are TGCAGTGCCGCTACCCTCGGGACGGGGGCCTCCGAGCAGTACTTC.